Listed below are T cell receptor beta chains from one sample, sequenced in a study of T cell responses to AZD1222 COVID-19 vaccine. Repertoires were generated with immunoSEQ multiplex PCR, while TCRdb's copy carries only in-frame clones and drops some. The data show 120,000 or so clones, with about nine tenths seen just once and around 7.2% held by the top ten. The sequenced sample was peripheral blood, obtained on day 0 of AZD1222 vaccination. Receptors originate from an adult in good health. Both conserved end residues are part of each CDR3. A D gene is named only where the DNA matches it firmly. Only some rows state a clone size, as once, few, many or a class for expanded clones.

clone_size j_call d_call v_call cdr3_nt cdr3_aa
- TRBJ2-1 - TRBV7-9 TGTGCCAGCGACCAGGGCGGACGGGGTGAGCAGTTCTTC CASDQGGRGEQFF
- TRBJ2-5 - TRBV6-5 TGTGCCAGCACTGGCAGGGAGACCCAGTACTTC CASTGRETQYF
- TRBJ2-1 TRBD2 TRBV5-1 TGCGCCAGCAGCTTGACTAGCGGGAGCAATGAGCAGTTCTTC CASSLTSGSNEQFF
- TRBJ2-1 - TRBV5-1 TGCGCCAGCAGCTTGGCTGACAGGTACAATGAGCAGTTCTTC CASSLADRYNEQFF
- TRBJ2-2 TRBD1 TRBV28 TGTGCCAGCAGTGCCGGGACAGGGACCACCGGGGAGCTGTTTTTT CASSAGTGTTGELFF
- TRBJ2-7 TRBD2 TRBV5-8 TGTGCCAGCAGCTTTCGGACTAGCGGGAGTCCCTACGAGCAGTACTTC CASSFRTSGSPYEQYF
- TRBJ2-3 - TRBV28 TGTGCCAGCAGCACAGATACGCAGTATTTT CASSTDTQYF
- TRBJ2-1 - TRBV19 TGTGCCAGTAGTCGACCGATACGGGACGGGGCGTCCTACAATGAGCAGTTCTTC CASSRPIRDGASYNEQFF
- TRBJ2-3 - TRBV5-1 TGCGCCAGCAGGCTAGCGATGTGGGCAGATACGCAGTATTTT CASRLAMWADTQYF
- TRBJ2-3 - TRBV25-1 TGTGCCAGCAGTGACCTTCGGGACACCCTGAAGTCCGAAGGTACGCAGTATTTT CASSDLRDTLKSEGTQYF
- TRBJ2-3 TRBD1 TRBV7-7 TGTGCCAGCAGCTTAGAAGGGGGCTCAGGAGATACGCAGTATTTT CASSLEGGSGDTQYF
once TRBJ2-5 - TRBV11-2 TGTGCCAGCAGCCGACAAGAGACCCAGTACTTC CASSRQETQYF
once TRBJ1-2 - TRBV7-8 TGTGCCAGCAGCTTAGTGGGCAGGGGCGGCTATGGCTACACCTTC CASSLVGRGGYGYTF
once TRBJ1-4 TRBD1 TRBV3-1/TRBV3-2 TGTGCCAGCAGCCAAGGGTGGGACAGTCTTAATGAAAAACTGTTTTTT CASSQGWDSLNEKLFF
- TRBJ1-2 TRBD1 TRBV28 TGTGCCAGCAGTAAAGGGGGGGACAGGGGTTATTTGCTCTATGGCTACACCTTC CASSKGGDRGYLLYGYTF